This T cell receptor (beta chain) originates from a study of T cell changes during pregnancy in multiple sclerosis (dated by TCRdb to between 2018 and 2021). Context from the whole study: The study looked at changes in the T cell repertoire across pregnancy in women with multiple sclerosis.

The library was built by means of the immunoSEQ multiplex PCR assay. Entries here come from immuneACCESS through TCRdb and include only in-frame sequences with V and J called. Some clones fail to appear in such tables; in the studies checked, an unresolved V gene covers under half of the shortfall, and the cause of the remainder is unknown. This sample gives 89,000 or so clones in total; 90% to 95% of them show up just once. The top ten constitute around 3.4% of the sample. Comment on this clone: No antigen is known for it. Nothing much larger sits one base from this clone, and base qualities are not available.

From a lookup of the germline V gene, CDR1 and CDR2 are MNHEY and SVGAGI. Relative to germline, V is missing 5 bases and J is missing 6 bases, with 6 bases of the junction outside any gene match. The CDR3 starts with the cysteine, ends with the phenylalanine, and has 14 residues. The sequence is cut down to CDR3 DNA, 42 bases in frame from base 1. This sequence was found in a female donor in good health, serving as a control in a pregnancy study. Some clones in this sample may be carry-over from other donors' samples. The sample here was PBMCs, taken in the first trimester of pregnancy. Recombination joined TRBV6-5 with TRBJ1-1; 10 central nucleotides agree with TRBD1. DNA sequence: TGTGCCAGCAGTGGAAGAGGACAGGGGGCTGAAGCTTTCTTT. Its protein reads: CASSGRGQGAEAFF.